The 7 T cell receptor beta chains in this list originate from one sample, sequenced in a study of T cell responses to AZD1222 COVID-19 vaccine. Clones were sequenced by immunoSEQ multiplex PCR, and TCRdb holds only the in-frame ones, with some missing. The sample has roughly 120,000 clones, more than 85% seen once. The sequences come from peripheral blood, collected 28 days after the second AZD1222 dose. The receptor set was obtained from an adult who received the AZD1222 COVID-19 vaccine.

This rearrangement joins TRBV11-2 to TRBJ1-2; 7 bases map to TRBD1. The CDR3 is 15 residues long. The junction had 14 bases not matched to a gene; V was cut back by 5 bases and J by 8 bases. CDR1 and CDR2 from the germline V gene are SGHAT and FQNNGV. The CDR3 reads CASSPISGTVFGYTF. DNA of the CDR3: TGTGCCAGCAGCCCAATTTCCGGGACAGTATTCGGCTACACCTTC.

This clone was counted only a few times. CDR3 sequence (DNA): TGTGCCAGCAGTGACTACCGGGACAGGGGAAACACTGAAGCTTTCTTT. Translated: CASSDYRDRGNTEAFF. The chain employs TRBV6-1 and TRBJ1-1; TRBD1 matches at 10 bases. V shed 3 bases and J 2 bases; nucleotides not matched to a gene: 6. This CDR3 has 16 residues. CDR1 and CDR2 (germline): MNHNS, SASEGT.

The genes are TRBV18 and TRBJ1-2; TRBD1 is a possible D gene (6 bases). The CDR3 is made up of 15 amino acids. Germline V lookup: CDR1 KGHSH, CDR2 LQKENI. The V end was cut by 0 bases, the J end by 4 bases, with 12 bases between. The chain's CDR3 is CASSPPEGGPYGYTF. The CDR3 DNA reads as TGTGCCAGCTCACCACCGGAGGGGGGCCCCTATGGCTACACCTTC. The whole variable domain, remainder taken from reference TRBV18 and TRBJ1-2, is NAGVMQNPRHLVRRRGQEARLRCSPMKGHSHVYWYRQLPEEGLKFMVYLQKENIIDESGMPKERFSAEFPKEGPSILRIQQVVRGDSAAYFCASSPPEGGPYGYTFGSGTRLTVV.

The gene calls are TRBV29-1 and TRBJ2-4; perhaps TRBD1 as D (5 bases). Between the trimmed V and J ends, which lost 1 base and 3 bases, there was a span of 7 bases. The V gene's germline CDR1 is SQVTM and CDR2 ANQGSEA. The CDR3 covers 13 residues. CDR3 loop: CSVEAGNKNIQYF. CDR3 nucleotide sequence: TGCAGCGTTGAAGCAGGGAACAAAAACATTCAGTACTTC.

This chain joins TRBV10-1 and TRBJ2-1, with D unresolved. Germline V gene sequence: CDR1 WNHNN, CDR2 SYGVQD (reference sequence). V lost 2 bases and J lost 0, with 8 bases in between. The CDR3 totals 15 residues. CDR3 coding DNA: TGCGCCAGCAGTGAGGGCATCAGCTCCTACAATGAGCAGTTCTTC. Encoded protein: CASSEGISSYNEQFF.

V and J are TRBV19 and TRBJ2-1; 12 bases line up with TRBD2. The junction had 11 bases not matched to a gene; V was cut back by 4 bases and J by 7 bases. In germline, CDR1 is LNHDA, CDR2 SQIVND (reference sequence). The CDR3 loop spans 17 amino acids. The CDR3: CASSKSLRTSGKNEQFF. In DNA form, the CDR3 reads TGTGCCAGTAGTAAATCCCTACGGACTAGCGGGAAAAATGAGCAGTTCTTC.

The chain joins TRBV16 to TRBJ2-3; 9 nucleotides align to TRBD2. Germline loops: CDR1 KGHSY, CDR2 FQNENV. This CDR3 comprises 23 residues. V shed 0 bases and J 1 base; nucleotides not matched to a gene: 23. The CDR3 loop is CASSQSNGGPLLKGTSRTDTQYF. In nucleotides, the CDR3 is TGTGCCAGCAGCCAATCAAATGGCGGACCCCTCCTTAAGGGGACTAGCCGCACAGATACGCAGTATTTT.